These 19 T cell receptor beta chains came from one sample sequenced in a study of cytomegalovirus exposure and HLA in healthy donors. This table comes from immunoSEQ multiplex PCR, and its TCRdb copy is limited to in-frame clones, with some not included. The data show roughly 260,000 clones, with 85% to 90% seen just once and under 0.4% held by the top ten. Sequences were obtained from PBMCs. The receptors originated from a young woman in good health and CMV-seronegative.

V gene TRBV30 combines with J gene TRBJ2-2, with TRBD1 matching 7 bases. V shed 2 bases and J 6 bases; nucleotides not matched to a gene: 0. Germline CDR1 GTSNPN, CDR2 SVGIG (reference sequence). The CDR3 has 12 amino acids. CDR3 residues: CAWSRGPGELFF. CDR3 nucleotides: TGTGCCTGGAGTAGGGGGCCCGGGGAGCTGTTTTTT.

The J gene is TRBJ1-2, the V gene TRBV28, with D tentatively TRBD1 (6 bases). Between the trimmed V and J ends, which lost 5 bases and 4 bases, there was a span of 11 bases. This CDR3 is 13 amino acids long. CDR1 and CDR2 from the germline V gene are MDHEN and SYDVKM. For the CDR3, the DNA is TGTGCCAGCAGTCCAGGGGATAGCTATGGCTACACCTTC. This gives the protein CASSPGDSYGYTF.

The genes are TRBV10-3 and TRBJ2-7; TRBD1 matches at 9 bases. Germline CDR1 and CDR2: ENHRY and SYGVKD. The CDR3 length is 14 residues. J gave up 4 bases and V 4 bases, and 5 bases lay outside the gene matches. The CDR3 DNA sequence: TGTGCCATCAGTGGGACAGGGGAAACTTACGAGCAGTACTTC. This gives the protein CAISGTGETYEQYF.

This clone was observed once. The chain employs TRBV9 and TRBJ2-2; 7 bases are a match to TRBD1. CDR1 and CDR2 (germline): SGDLS, YYNGEE. The V and J ends lost 4 bases and 5 bases, in that order; junction bases with no gene match: 17. This CDR3 has 18 residues. The CDR3 is CASSLTGTEFVGTGELFF. The CDR3 nucleotides read TGTGCCAGCAGCCTTACCGGGACAGAATTTGTCGGAACCGGGGAGCTGTTTTTT. The whole variable domain, remainder taken from reference TRBV9 and TRBJ2-2, is DSGVTQTPKHLITATGQRVTLRCSPRSGDLSVYWYQQSLDQGLQFLIQYYNGEERAKGNILERFSAQQFPDLHSELNLSSLELGDSALYFCASSLTGTEFVGTGELFFGEGSRLTVL.

The rearrangement joins TRBV6-5 to TRBJ2-7, with a possible D match to TRBD1 (5 bases). The CDR3 has 13 residues. Trimming shortened V by 6 bases and J by 1 base, and 10 bases separated the two germline ends. Germline V lookup: CDR1 MNHEY, CDR2 SVGAGI. The CDR3 nucleotides are TGTGCCAGCAGACCCCAGGGATCCTACGAGCAGTACGTC. Translated: CASRPQGSYEQYV.

This sequence joins TRBV28 and TRBJ2-2; D remains ambiguous. Germline CDR1 reads MDHEN; CDR2 reads SYDVKM. CDR3 size: 13 residues. Trimming removed 2 bases from V and 5 bases from J, with 6 bases in between. The chain's CDR3 is CASSLQTTGELFF. CDR3 sequence (DNA): TGTGCCAGCAGTTTACAGACTACCGGGGAGCTGTTTTTT.

This chain connects TRBV18 to TRBJ2-7, with a weak D call TRBD2 (5 bases). This CDR3 is 16 amino acids long. Germline V gene lookup returns CDR1 KGHSH and CDR2 LQKENI. The V end lost 0 bases, the J end lost 4 bases, and 16 bases lay between the germline ends. The CDR3 DNA follows: TGTGCCAGCTCACCACCGTACGGGATACAGCCTTACGAGCAGTACTTC. Translated: CASSPPYGIQPYEQYF.

The V call is TRBV5-1, the J call TRBJ2-2, with D possibly being TRBD1 (8 bases). V lost 3 bases and J 6 bases, leaving 18 bases between the germline ends. This CDR3 spans 16 amino acids. Germline CDR1 reads SGHRS; CDR2 reads YFSETQ. This CDR3 reads CASSWTGQGGPGELFF. Here the CDR3 DNA reads TGCGCCAGCAGCTGGACCGGACAGGGAGGGCCCGGGGAGCTGTTTTTT.

This clone was seen only a few times. The chain has TRBV7-9 and TRBJ1-2; D uncertain. Germline V gene data show CDR1 as SEHNR and CDR2 as FQNEAQ (reference sequence). This CDR3 contains 14 residues. With 3 bases removed from V and 4 bases from J, the gap between germline ends came to 12 bases. This CDR3 reads CASSFGRLGYGYTF. The CDR3 DNA follows: TGTGCCAGCAGCTTTGGGAGGTTGGGCTATGGCTACACCTTC. Using reference TRBV7-9 and TRBJ1-2 for the parts outside the CDR3, the full variable domain is DTGVSQNPRHKITKRGQNVTFRCDPISEHNRLYWYRQTLGQGPEFLTYFQNEAQLEKSRLLSDRFSAERPKGSFSTLEIQRTEQGDSAMYLCASSFGRLGYGYTFGSGTRLTVV.

V usage is TRBV19 and J usage is TRBJ2-1, with 11 bases aligning to TRBD2. CDR3 size: 15 residues. V lost 5 bases, J lost 3 bases, and 3 bases stayed unmatched. Germline V CDR1 and CDR2: LNHDA, SQIVND (reference sequence). This CDR3 is CASSSGTSGYNEQFF. CDR3 sequence (DNA): TGTGCCAGTAGTTCCGGGACTAGCGGCTACAATGAGCAGTTCTTC.

This chain joins TRBV30 and TRBJ1-2; 9 positions agree with TRBD1. This CDR3 comprises 13 residues. V was pared by 6 bases and J by 4 bases, with 6 bases of the junction left unmatched. From germline, CDR1 is GTSNPN and CDR2 SVGIG (reference sequence). CDR3 nucleotide sequence: TGTGCCTGTGGACAGGGGTCAGGCTATGGCTACACCTTC. It specifies CACGQGSGYGYTF. The full variable domain, its missing parts supplied by reference TRBV30 and TRBJ1-2, is SQTIHQWPATLVQPVGSPLSLECTVEGTSNPNLYWYRQAAGRGLQLLFYSVGIGQISSEVPQNLSASRPQDRQFILSSKKLLLSDSGFYLCACGQGSGYGYTFGSGTRLTVV.

V gene TRBV10-3 combines with J gene TRBJ1-1, with 9 bases lining up with TRBD1. Germline V gives CDR1 ENHRY, CDR2 SYGVKD. The CDR3 covers 13 residues. With V trimmed by 8 bases and J by 3 bases, 4 bases remained unmatched. The CDR3 spells CAIGGQGDTEAFF. The CDR3 DNA sequence: TGTGCCATCGGGGGACAGGGCGACACTGAAGCTTTCTTT.

In its sample, this clone is medium-sized. This chain links TRBV28 with TRBJ2-1, with D unclear. The CDR3 has 11 amino acids. The ends were cut back, 4 bases at V and 6 bases at J, with 4 bases in the middle. The V gene's germline CDR1 is MDHEN and CDR2 SYDVKM. CDR3 DNA sequence: TGTGCCAGCAGTTACTCCAATGAGCAGTTCTTC. Protein: CASSYSNEQFF.

The chain recombines TRBV14 with TRBJ2-1; tentative D call: TRBD2 (6 bases). V lost 0 bases, J lost 6 bases, and 6 bases lay in between. Germline lookup yields CDR1 SGHDN and CDR2 FVKESK. CDR3 size: 13 residues. The CDR3 here is CASSQDGSNEQFF. For the CDR3, the DNA is TGTGCCAGCAGCCAAGACGGGAGCAATGAGCAGTTCTTC.

The J gene is TRBJ2-1, the V gene TRBV2; D possibly corresponds to TRBD2 (7 bases). Trimming shortened V by 5 bases and J by 5 bases, and 16 bases separated the two germline ends. The CDR3 runs to 15 residues. Germline V CDR1 and CDR2: SNHLY, FYNNEI. CDR3 amino acids: CASSIRGAPNNEQFF. The CDR3 DNA follows: TGTGCCAGCAGTATTCGGGGGGCGCCCAACAATGAGCAGTTCTTC.

V is TRBV5-1 and J is TRBJ1-1, with TRBD1 identical over 9 bases. The CDR3 sequence is 16 residues long. Germline V lookup: CDR1 SGHRS, CDR2 YFSETQ. After removal of 4 bases from V and 1 base from J, the junction contained 8 bases not matched to a gene. For the CDR3, the DNA is TGCGCCAGCAGCCACCCCCCGGGACAGGGGAACACTGAAGCTTTCTTT. Protein sequence: CASSHPPGQGNTEAFF.

The gene calls are TRBV7-3 and TRBJ2-2, with 9 positions matching TRBD1. Germline CDR1 and CDR2: SGHTA and FQGTGA. After removal of 5 bases from V and 0 bases from J, the junction contained 10 bases not matched to a gene. This CDR3 contains 18 residues. The chain's CDR3 is CASSPFRGTGPNTGELFF. The CDR3 DNA reads as TGTGCCAGCAGCCCATTTCGGGGGACAGGGCCGAACACCGGGGAGCTGTTTTTT.

The CDR3 loop is CASSDGSAAGGRDTQYF. The CDR3 nucleotides read TGTGCCAGCAGTGACGGTTCGGCGGCAGGGGGCAGAGATACGCAGTATTTT. This rearrangement joins TRBV6-4 to TRBJ2-3; 8 bases line up with TRBD1. V dropped 2 bases and J dropped 5; count of bases not matched to a gene: 12. This CDR3 has 17 amino acids. Germline values: CDR1 MRHNA, CDR2 SNTAGT.

V usage is TRBV4-1 and J usage is TRBJ2-5; D gene ambiguous. Trimming pared 0 bases from V and 3 bases from J, leaving 14 bases between. CDR1 is MGHRA, CDR2 YSYEKL, per germline. There are 16 residues in the CDR3. The CDR3 sequence: CASSQEWASPKETQYF. CDR3 bases: TGCGCCAGCAGCCAAGAGTGGGCCAGCCCGAAAGAGACCCAGTACTTC.